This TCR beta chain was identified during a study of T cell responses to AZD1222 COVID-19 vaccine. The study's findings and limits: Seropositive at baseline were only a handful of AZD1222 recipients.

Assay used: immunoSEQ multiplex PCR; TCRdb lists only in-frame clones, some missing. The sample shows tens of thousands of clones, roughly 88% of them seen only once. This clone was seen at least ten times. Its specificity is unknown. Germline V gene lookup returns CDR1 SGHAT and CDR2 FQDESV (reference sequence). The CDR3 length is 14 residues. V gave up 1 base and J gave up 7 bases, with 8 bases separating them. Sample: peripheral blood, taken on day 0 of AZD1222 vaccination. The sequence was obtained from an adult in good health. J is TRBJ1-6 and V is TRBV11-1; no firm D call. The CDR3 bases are TGTGCCAGCAGCTTAGTGACGGAGAATTCACCCCTCCACTTT. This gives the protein CASSLVTENSPLHF.